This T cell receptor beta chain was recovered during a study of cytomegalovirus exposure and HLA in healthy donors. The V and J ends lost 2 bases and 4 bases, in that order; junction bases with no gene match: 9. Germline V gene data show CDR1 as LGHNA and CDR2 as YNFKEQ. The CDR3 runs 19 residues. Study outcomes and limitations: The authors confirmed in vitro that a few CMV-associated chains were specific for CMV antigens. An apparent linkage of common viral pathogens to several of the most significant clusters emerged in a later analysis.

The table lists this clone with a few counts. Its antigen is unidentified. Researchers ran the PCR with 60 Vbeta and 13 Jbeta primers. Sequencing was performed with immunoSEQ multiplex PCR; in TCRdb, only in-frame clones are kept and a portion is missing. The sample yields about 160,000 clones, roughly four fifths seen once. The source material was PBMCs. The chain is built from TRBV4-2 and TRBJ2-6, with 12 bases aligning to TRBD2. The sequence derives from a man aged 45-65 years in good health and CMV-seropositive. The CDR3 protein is CASSQPSGGATMGANVLTF. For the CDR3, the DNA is TGTGCCAGCAGCCAACCTAGCGGGGGGGCCACAATGGGGGCCAACGTCCTGACTTTC.